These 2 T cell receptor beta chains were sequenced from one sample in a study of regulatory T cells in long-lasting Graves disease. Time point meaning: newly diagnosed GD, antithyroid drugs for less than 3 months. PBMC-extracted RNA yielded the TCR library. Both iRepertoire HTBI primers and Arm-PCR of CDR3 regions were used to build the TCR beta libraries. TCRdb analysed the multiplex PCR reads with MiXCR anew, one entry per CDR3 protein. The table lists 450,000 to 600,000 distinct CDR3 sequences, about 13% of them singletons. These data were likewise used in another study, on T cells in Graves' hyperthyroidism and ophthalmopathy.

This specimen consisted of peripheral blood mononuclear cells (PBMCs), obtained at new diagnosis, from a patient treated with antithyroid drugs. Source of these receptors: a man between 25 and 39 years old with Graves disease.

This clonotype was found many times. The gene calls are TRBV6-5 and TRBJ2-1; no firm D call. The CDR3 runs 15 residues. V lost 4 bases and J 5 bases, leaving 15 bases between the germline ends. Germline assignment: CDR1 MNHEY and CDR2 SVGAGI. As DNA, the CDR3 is TGTGCCAGCAGTTCGACGGAGAAGGTGGACAATGAGCAGTTCTTC. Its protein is CASSSTEKVDNEQFF.

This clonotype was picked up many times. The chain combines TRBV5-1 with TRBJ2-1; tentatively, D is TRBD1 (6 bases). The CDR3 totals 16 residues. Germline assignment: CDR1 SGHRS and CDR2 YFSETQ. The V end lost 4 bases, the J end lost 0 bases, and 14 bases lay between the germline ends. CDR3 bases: TGCGCCAGCAGCCGAGACCTCAGGGGCTCCTACAATGAGCAGTTCTTC. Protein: CASSRDLRGSYNEQFF. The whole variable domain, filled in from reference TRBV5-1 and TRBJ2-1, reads KAGVTQTPRYLIKTRGQQVTLSCSPISGHRSVSWYQQTPGQGLQFLFEYFSETQRNKGNFPGRFSGRQFSNSRSEMNVSTLELGDSALYLCASSRDLRGSYNEQFFGPGTRLTVL.